This T cell receptor (beta chain) was identified during a study of T-cell reconstitution after alpha-beta-depleted transplantation in children. Preparation of the TCRbeta library used unique molecular identifiers. Via MiXCR, TCRdb re-called the PCR reads, giving one row per CDR3 protein. Of 540,000 or so distinct CDR3 sequences in the sample, 20% to 25% are singletons; the top ten hold around an eighth. Per germline, CDR1 DFQATT and CDR2 SNEGSKA (reference sequence). The CDR3 is made up of 13 amino acids. The V and J ends lost 6 bases and 7 bases respectively, with 16 bases between them. The sequence came from a boy in the first two years of life who had a stem cell transplant for acute myeloid leukemia, so the T cells may come from the graft donor. The input for sequencing was PBMCs, mostly from graft donor cells, taken 360 days after TCRalphabeta/CD19-depleted stem cell transplant. The gene calls are TRBV20-1 and TRBJ1-5; D might be TRBD1 (5 bases). CDR3 region: CSAGTGGAQPQHF. The CDR3 region has the DNA TGCAGTGCCGGCACGGGGGGTGCGCAGCCCCAGCATTTT.